Below are 27 T cell receptor beta chains sequenced from a single sample in a study of Graves' ophthalmopathy and Graves' hyperthyroidism. RNA transcripts yielded amplified TCR beta CDR3 regions. Second-round multiplex PCR came after a first-round RT-PCR that employed HTBI primers. TCRdb reprocessed the multiplex PCR reads via MiXCR and lists one record per CDR3 protein. The sample records just over 600,000 distinct CDR3 sequences, 22% being singletons. Sequenced sample: peripheral blood. The origin of the receptors is a woman aged 18-29 years with stable Graves' hyperthyroidism. Some clones in this sample may be carry-over from other donors' samples.

This clonotype has a count of ten or more. The rearrangement uses TRBV5-1 and TRBJ1-1; D is uncertain. This CDR3 region has 14 residues. The germline CDR1 and CDR2 sequences are SGHRS and YFSETQ. V was cut by 4 bases and J by 1 base, with 11 bases left in between. CDR3 amino acids: CASSPSDWNTEAFF. The CDR3 DNA reads TGCGCCAGCAGCCCGTCGGATTGGAACACTGAAGCTTTCTTT.

The V gene is TRBV15, the J gene TRBJ1-2; TRBD1 matches 9 bases. The trim removed 6 bases at V and 4 bases at J, leaving 3 bases unmatched. The germline CDR1 and CDR2 sequences are LNHNV and YYDKDF (reference sequence). The CDR3 is 13 residues long. The CDR3 sequence: CATRGQGSYGYTF. DNA of the CDR3: TGTGCCACCAGGGGACAGGGATCCTATGGCTACACCTTC.

This clonotype was detected ten times or more. The gene calls are TRBV6-5 and TRBJ2-5; possibly TRBD1 or TRBD2 for D (5 bases each). From germline, CDR1 is MNHEY and CDR2 SVGAGI. Between the trimmed V and J ends, which lost 7 bases and 4 bases, there was a span of 22 bases. The length of the CDR3 is 16 residues. CDR3 residues: CASNLRITGRGETQYF. The CDR3 DNA is TGTGCCAGCAACCTCAGGATCACGGGACGGGGAGAGACCCAGTACTTC.

This clonotype was counted at least ten times. The V gene is TRBV11-2, the J gene TRBJ1-2; D unresolved. The V and J ends lost 5 bases and 3 bases respectively, with 7 bases between them. Per the germline V gene, CDR1 is SGHAT and CDR2 is FQNNGV. This CDR3 is built from 12 residues. CDR3 nucleotide sequence: TGTGCCAGCAGCCCCTTTTACTATGGCTACACCTTC. This codes for CASSPFYYGYTF.

This clonotype has ten or more counts. This chain links TRBV29-1 with TRBJ1-1, with TRBD1 as a possible D gene (5 bases). This CDR3 is built from 13 residues. V was pared by 6 bases and J by 1 base, with 12 bases between. Germline lookup yields CDR1 SQVTM and CDR2 ANQGSEA. CDR3 DNA sequence: TGCAGCGTAAGGGACGGTCAGAACACTGAAGCTTTCTTT. It yields the protein CSVRDGQNTEAFF.

There are many counts of this clonotype. The chain is built from TRBV6-5 and TRBJ2-5; no reliable D call. Trimming cost V 4 bases and J 2 bases, with 11 bases left between them. Germline CDR1 and CDR2: MNHEY and SVGAGI. The CDR3 has 14 residues. The CDR3 loop reads CASSFRIQQETQYF. In DNA form, the CDR3 reads TGTGCCAGCAGTTTCCGGATACAGCAAGAGACCCAGTACTTC.

This clonotype has a count of ten or more. This sequence joins TRBV12-3 or TRBV12-4 and TRBJ1-1; TRBD1 is a possible D gene (6 bases). The V end was cut by 3 bases, the J end by 5 bases, with 16 bases between. The CDR3 length is 15 residues. Written as DNA, the CDR3 is TGTGCCAGCAGTTTGGCCCAGGGGCCTGGGACTGAAGCTTTCTTT. Amino acids: CASSLAQGPGTEAFF.

V gene TRBV30 combines with J gene TRBJ1-1; the D is unclear. The CDR3 is 11 amino acids. The germline gives CDR1 GTSNPN, CDR2 SVGIG (reference sequence). V was trimmed by 2 bases and J by 6 bases, leaving 7 bases between them. The CDR3, as DNA: TGTGCCTGGAGTCGGGCGGCTGAAGCTTTCTTT. This encodes CAWSRAAEAFF.

Points on this clonotype: This sequence may be a read error, since a much larger clone differs from it by one base. The chain combines TRBV28 with TRBJ2-5; 7 positions match TRBD1. Germline V CDR1 and CDR2: MDHEN, SYDVKM. The CDR3 has 12 residues. J lost 7 bases, V lost 4 bases, and 3 bases had no gene match. The CDR3 spells CASSYRGTTQYF. The CDR3 nucleotides are TGTGCCAGCAGTTACAGGGGAACGACCCAGTACTTC.

This clonotype has more than one count but fewer than ten. V usage is TRBV28 and J usage is TRBJ2-5; D gene ambiguous. Trimming took off 5 bases at V and 3 bases at J, with 16 bases between the two ends. The germline gives CDR1 MDHEN, CDR2 SYDVKM. CDR3 length: 15 residues. The CDR3: CASSRASGPEETQYF. DNA for the CDR3: TGTGCCAGCAGTCGTGCTTCCGGGCCCGAAGAGACCCAGTACTTC.

About this clonotype itself: The CDR3 does not close with the conserved phenylalanine or tryptophan, likely indicating a read error. The chain employs TRBV13 and TRBJ1-6, with a tentative D call TRBD1 (5 bases). The CDR3 spans 17 residues. Germline CDR1 is PRHDT and CDR2 is FYEKMQ (reference sequence). V shed 5 bases and J shed 0 bases, with 14 bases lying between them. In DNA form, the CDR3 reads TGTGCCAGCAGCCTATCGACAGTGAGCTCCTATAATTCACCCCTCCACCTT. Protein sequence: CASSLSTVSSYNSPLHL.

The chain recombines TRBV20-1 with TRBJ2-7; a weak D match, TRBD1 (6 bases). CDR3 length: 13 residues. Trimming removed 0 bases at V and 2 bases at J, with 8 bases between. CDR1 and CDR2 (germline): DFQATT, SNEGSKA (reference sequence). CDR3 sequence: CSAREGQTYEQYF. Written as DNA, the CDR3 is TGCAGTGCTAGAGAGGGACAAACCTACGAGCAGTACTTC.

This clonotype was counted at least ten times. The V call is TRBV6-2 or TRBV6-3, the J call TRBJ1-1, with TRBD1 identical over 8 bases. The CDR3 spans 18 residues. Germline lookup yields CDR1 MNHEY and CDR2 SVGEGT. Losses at the gene ends were 5 bases for V and 2 bases for J; bases not matched to a gene: 16. The CDR3 nucleotides are TGTGCCAGCAGTCGGACAGGGTCCTATCATCGTATAAACACTGAAGCTTTCTTT. Translated, it gives CASSRTGSYHRINTEAFF.

This clonotype was counted ten times or more. The chain uses TRBV20-1 and TRBJ2-5, with D possibly being TRBD2 (7 bases). Trimming cost V 2 bases and J 5 bases, with 15 bases left between them. Germline CDR1 DFQATT, CDR2 SNEGSKA (reference sequence). The CDR3 extends over 14 amino acids. The CDR3 DNA is TGCAGTGCTAGATTGGACGGGGGGCCTGAGACCCAGTACTTC. Translated, it gives CSARLDGGPETQYF.

The table lists this clonotype with many counts. The chain employs TRBV28 and TRBJ2-7, with 9 positions matching TRBD1. With V trimmed by 5 bases and J by 2 bases, 7 bases remained unmatched. This CDR3 contains 15 residues. The V gene's germline CDR1 is MDHEN and CDR2 SYDVKM. The CDR3 DNA follows: TGTGCCAGCAGTCTGGGGGACAGGGCCCCCTACGAGCAGTACTTC. Translated, it gives CASSLGDRAPYEQYF.

CDR3 sequence: CASSSNGQPPLGYF. Here the CDR3 DNA reads TGTGCCAGCAGTTCCAACGGACAGCCCCCGCTGGGGTACTTC. The chain recombines TRBV12-3 or TRBV12-4 with TRBJ2-4, with D perhaps TRBD1 (6 bases). Trimming left V 4 bases short and J 15 bases short, with 22 bases between. The CDR3 runs 14 residues.

The table lists this clonotype with many counts. The V call is TRBV7-2, the J call TRBJ1-3, with 7 positions matching TRBD1. The CDR3 consists of 13 residues. Germline CDR1 SGHTA, CDR2 FQGNSA. J was trimmed by 0 bases and V by 8 bases; bases with no gene match: 1. The CDR3 sequence is CASQGDSGNTIYF. The CDR3 DNA reads TGTGCCAGCCAGGGGGACTCTGGAAACACCATATATTTT.

This clonotype was detected many times. This rearrangement joins TRBV10-2 to TRBJ1-6; no reliable D call. Germline V gene lookup returns CDR1 WSHSY and CDR2 SAAADI. CDR3 length: 14 amino acids. V was cut by 3 bases and J by 10 bases, with 13 bases left in between. CDR3 nucleotide sequence: TGCGCCAGCAGTGATGGGCAGAACCGGTCACCCCTCCACTTT. As protein: CASSDGQNRSPLHF.

V gene TRBV10-3 combines with J gene TRBJ1-5; 8 nucleotides agree with TRBD1. The V gene's germline CDR1 is ENHRY and CDR2 SYGVKD. There are 16 residues in the CDR3. J lost 5 bases, V lost 3 bases, and 9 bases had no gene match. The CDR3 here is CAISDGGQGAHQPQHF. DNA of the CDR3: TGTGCCATCAGTGATGGGGGGCAGGGGGCTCATCAGCCCCAGCATTTT.

CDR3 DNA: TGCGCCATCCGCCAGGGGGAATCCTACAATGAGCAGTTCTTC. Translation: CAIRQGESYNEQFF. This chain links TRBV10-2 with TRBJ2-1; TRBD1 matches 7 bases. J lost 1 base, V lost 10 bases, and 7 bases had no gene match. CDR3 length: 14 amino acids. The germline V gene encodes CDR1 WSHSY and CDR2 SAAADI.

This clonotype was observed a handful of times. CDR3 nucleotides: TGTGCCAGTACCACAGGGCCTTCTTTACCCTACGAGCAGTACTTC. It is translated as CASTTGPSLPYEQYF. The chain uses TRBV19 and TRBJ2-7; D may be TRBD1 (6 bases). V lost 7 bases and J 2 bases, leaving 18 bases between the germline ends. The V gene's germline CDR1 is LNHDA and CDR2 SQIVND (reference sequence). The CDR3 has 15 amino acids.

The chain is built from TRBV6-1 and TRBJ2-7; 8 bases line up with TRBD1. Germline assignment: CDR1 MNHNS and CDR2 SASEGT. With V trimmed by 7 bases and J by 4 bases, 12 bases remained unmatched. CDR3 length: 15 amino acids. DNA of the CDR3: TGTGCCAGCAAGACCGGGACAGGCCTATCATACGAGCAGTACTTC. As protein: CASKTGTGLSYEQYF.

This clonotype was detected ten times or more. This chain joins TRBV12-3 or TRBV12-4 and TRBJ2-7; 8 positions match TRBD1. The CDR3 runs to 14 residues. The ends lost 1 base at V and 3 bases at J; junction bases unmatched: 2. The chain's CDR3 is CASSLGGTGYEQYF. The CDR3 nucleotides read TGTGCCAGCAGTTTAGGGGGGACAGGCTACGAGCAGTACTTC.

The V call is TRBV6-1, the J call TRBJ2-5, with D maybe TRBD2 (5 bases). Germline lookup yields CDR1 MNHNS and CDR2 SASEGT. V lost 6 bases and J lost 8, with 13 bases in between. The length of the CDR3 is 12 residues. The CDR3 reads CASSPGINTQYF. The DNA for the CDR3 is TGTGCCAGCAGCCCCGGGATTAATACCCAGTACTTC.

The V call is TRBV2, the J call TRBJ1-2; 9 bases are shared with TRBD1. The CDR3 consists of 14 residues. CDR1 and CDR2 (germline): SNHLY, FYNNEI. J gave up 7 bases and V 1 base, and 4 bases lay outside the gene matches. For the CDR3, the DNA is TGTGCCAGCAGTGAAGAGCGGACAGGGGTTGGCTACACCTTC. Translating it yields CASSEERTGVGYTF.

V gene TRBV20-1 combines with J gene TRBJ2-2; D is uncertain. From germline, CDR1 is DFQATT and CDR2 SNEGSKA (reference sequence). The V end was cut by 3 bases, the J end by 0 bases, with 11 bases between. CDR3 size: 15 residues. CDR3 nucleotides: TGCAGTGCTAGTGAGTCCTACGCGAACACCGGGGAGCTGTTTTTT. Translation gives CSASESYANTGELFF.

The V gene is TRBV7-3, the J gene TRBJ2-7; 8 bases align to TRBD1. The germline gives CDR1 SGHTA, CDR2 FQGTGA. V shed 5 bases and J 9 bases; nucleotides not matched to a gene: 9. This CDR3 comprises 13 residues. CDR3 nucleotides: TGTGCCAGCAGCCCCCGGCAGGGGGCGGTGCAGTACTTC. This gives the protein CASSPRQGAVQYF.